This T cell receptor beta chain was observed in a study of Graves' ophthalmopathy and Graves' hyperthyroidism listed by TCRdb under 2018. Looking at the study overall: Peripheral blood was collected at initial diagnosis, prior to any treatment. In total, under 150 blood samples were TCR-sequenced: 40 to 45 ophthalmopathy, under 85 hyperthyroidism and some 17 hyperthyroidism-to-ophthalmopathy patients. To explore V-J signatures distinguishing ophthalmopathy from hyperthyroidism, a discovery set of around 97 patients (about 41 ophthalmopathy, over 55 stable hyperthyroidism) was enrolled. To tell Graves' ophthalmopathy apart from Graves' hyperthyroidism, and to predict which patients would progress to ophthalmopathy, the study relied on TCR beta repertoire signatures. Following sample collection, hyperthyroidism patients were given methimazole at a starting dose of 30 mg daily, and ophthalmopathy patients were given high-dose intravenous methylprednisolone. In over five hyperthyroidism patients, T-cell repertoires of thyroid tissue and blood were compared. An independent validation cohort was composed of 18 hyperthyroidism patients and about 17 patients who later progressed from hyperthyroidism to ophthalmopathy.

Patients with ophthalmopathy had moderately to severely active disease, with a Clinical Activity Score of 3 or more, a NOSPECS grade of 4 or more, and a disease duration of less than 3 months. Patients were excluded if they had other autoimmune diseases, uncontrolled infections, pregnancy or lactation. Clinical symptoms, serum thyroxine, TRAb, thyroid ultrasound and orbital computed tomography were used for diagnosis. Ficoll-Paque density gradient centrifugation was used to isolate PBMCs from approximately 10 ml of fresh peripheral blood. Trizol reagent was used to extract the total RNA, and its quality was then checked on an Agilent 2100 Bioanalyzer. This clonotype has just a few counts. There is no known antigen for this receptor. One end of the junction is discordant with germline, which a read error may explain. There are 14 amino acids in the CDR3, from cysteine to phenylalanine inclusive. Left in the record is the CDR3 DNA by itself, 42 bases read in frame from the first base. Reading the germline V gene gives CDR1 ENHRY and CDR2 SYGVKD.

Broader findings and caveats from the paper: In validation, the model predicted ophthalmopathy progression with less than 71% sensitivity and around 72% specificity; some 13 predicted patients were CT-confirmed with GO in a median of about 6.2 months. Sample size was not statistically predetermined, and group allocation was not concealed from the investigators. In cross-validation, the 13-signature model distinguished ophthalmopathy from stable hyperthyroidism with about 89% sensitivity and about 81% specificity, while in the test set the corresponding values were 80% and 75%. Most expanded thyroid clonotypes with frequency above 0.001 were also detected in blood, suggesting blood repertoires may reflect the thyroid immune response.

For repertoire sequencing, TCR beta CDR3 regions were amplified from RNA transcripts. The first round of RT-PCR was done with HTBI primers and the Qiagen OneStep RT-PCR kit, and was followed by a second round of multiplex PCR, then size selection and purification. Libraries were sequenced on an Illumina HiSeq2000 using paired-end 100 bp reads. The paper's data handling went like this. SOAPnuke was used to process the reads, removing any read that contained adapters or uncalled bases, had a mean Phred below 15, or lacked an exact match to the constant primer or identifier. COPE v1.2.5 was used to merge high-quality paired reads. Each unique nucleotide sequence was treated as a clonotype, and MiTCR v1.1 was used to align the clonotypes to the IMGT TRB V, D and J references. The analysis was limited to V-J combinations with a frequency above 0.0001, which together covered 99.2% of repertoires. For each V-J combination, a TCR clonal expansion and chaos score was defined as F50 clonal expansion divided by the chaos observed in the TCRdist matrix. Features were reduced by Welch's t-statistics and random forest to around 14 V-J combinations, which fed a naive Bayes classifier. The Morisita-Horn index was used to measure how similar the thyroid and blood repertoires were. The public reads were run again by TCRdb, first through fastp at Q25 and then through MiXCR, and only productive beta chains were kept. Every entry covers one CDR3 protein and lists the most common genes and DNA from its rows. V and J calls and clone size were set by TCRdb, not the authors. The sample profile shows 600,000 to 950,000 distinct CDR3 sequences; roughly 40% of them were found once. About 40% of the sample goes to the ten largest clones.

The clonotype comes from an adult man with Graves' ophthalmopathy. Material: peripheral blood. The rearranged segments are TRBV10-3 and TRBJ2-6, and perhaps TRBD2 as D gene, on 6 matching bases. The CDR3 amino acid sequence is: CASSYGGGANVLTF. The sequence in DNA is TGTGCCAGCAGTTACGGGGGTGGGGCCAACGTCCTGACTTTC.